This TCR beta chain came from a study of T-cell reconstitution after alpha-beta-depleted transplantation in children. Study-wide results and limits: After transplant, at about two months, alpha-beta T cells were reportedly derived from several hundred expanded graft clones. Some patients showed high day-60 TCRbeta diversity, which derived from surviving recipient T cells and thymic progenitors. T-cell counts and diversity at one year following transplant were attributed mainly to newly produced T cells.

This clonotype came up many times. Its antigen is currently unknown. Construction of the TCRbeta library involved unique molecular identifiers. TCRdb re-called the PCR reads with MiXCR, one entry per CDR3 protein. The profile shows approximately 98,000 distinct CDR3 sequences, around 6.4% of them singletons. Germline-derived CDR1 and CDR2 are MNHEY and SMNVEV (reference sequence). The V gene end was trimmed by 6 bases and the J gene end by 4 bases; junction bases not matched to a gene: 6. This CDR3 spans 14 amino acids. This specimen was PBMCs, mostly from graft donor cells, taken 360 days after TCRalphabeta/CD19-depleted stem cell transplant. This TCR was recovered from a male patient under 10 years old who had a stem cell transplant for acute lymphoblastic leukemia, so the T cells may come from the graft donor. The chain uses TRBV27 and TRBJ2-1; the match to TRBD2 covers 7 bases. CDR3 sequence reads: CASRRDYNYNEQFF. CDR3 in DNA: TGTGCCAGCAGGAGGGACTATAATTACAATGAGCAGTTCTTC.